The entry below gives a single T cell receptor (beta chain) sequence along with its context. This clonotype showed up many times. Its cognate antigen has yet to be identified. Qualities for individual bases were not recorded, and no much larger clone is one base off. This sample was sequenced with an Illumina HiSeq 2500. Quantitative 5'-RACE with molecular barcodes was the method used to prepare the TCR beta libraries. In the authors' own workflow: A new computational method, built on a probabilistic model of VDJ rearrangement, was used to identify disease-linked TCR variants. TCRdb applied fastp at Q25 and MiXCR to the public reads, then kept only in-frame beta chains. One record per CDR3 amino acid sequence lists the most common genes and DNA. What appears here as the V and J calls and clone size reflects TCRdb's work, not the paper's. The sample data list roughly 490,000 distinct CDR3 sequences, and approximately 5% of these were observed just once. The ten largest clones add up to around 3.6% of the sample.

Compared with germline, V lacks 5 bases and J lacks 3 bases; bases without a gene match: 7. The CDR3 has 15 amino acids, counting the end cysteine and phenylalanine. Here the CDR3 DNA is all that survives: 45 bases in frame from base 1. The germline V gene (reference sequence) provides CDR1 DFQATT and CDR2 SNEGSKA. The data belong to a study of CD8 T cells in ankylosing spondylitis (dated by TCRdb to between 2016 and 2019). Regarding the research as a whole: The study profiled T cell receptor beta repertoires in healthy donors and ankylosing spondylitis patients to find disease-linked TCR variants. Peripheral blood was sampled, and synovial fluid was also collected from ankylosing spondylitis patients. The full study cohort was made up of under 30 ankylosing spondylitis patients and roughly 100 healthy donors.

General findings and caveats noted by the study authors: In peripheral blood, the disease-linked clones were found at relatively low frequencies and had a CD8+ phenotype. Some motif variants had previously been reported in the synovial fluid and blood of reactive arthritis patients, which suggests shared mechanisms of disease initiation. Significant enrichment of the disease-linked clones was reported in matched synovial fluid samples from ankylosing spondylitis patients. Blood from ankylosing spondylitis patients appeared to be characterized by a TCR beta motif made up of under ten highly homologous amino acid variants.

The TCR comes from a male donor with ankylosing spondylitis. The chain uses TRBV20-1 and TRBJ2-2; 9 bases in the junction line up with TRBD1. The sequenced sample consisted of blood, either unsorted or a sorted T cell fraction (not recorded which). For the CDR3, the sequence is CSAVNRDRDTGELFF. The sequenced DNA is TGCAGTGCTGTTAACCGGGACAGGGACACCGGGGAGCTGTTTTTT.